The entry below gives a single T cell receptor (beta chain) sequence along with its context. Its antigen is unknown. The V end was cut by 0 bases, the J end by 6 bases, with 16 bases between. CDR1 MNHEY and CDR2 SMNVEV come from the germline V gene (reference sequence). This CDR3 spans 16 amino acids. This entry belongs to a study of OX40 agonist ivuxolimab in advanced cancers. Study as a whole: An anti-OX40 (CD134) antibody with agonistic activity, ivuxolimab, was administered to patients. A mean age of roughly 60 years, range about 20 to 79, was recorded, and 82.7% were male. Study observations and caveats: More expanded clones were seen, on average, in CD8+ T cells than in CD4+.

Clones were read by immunoSEQ multiplex PCR, and TCRdb kept only the in-frame ones, dropping some. The table includes about 74,000 clones, roughly 83% detected once. The chain recombines TRBV27 with TRBJ2-3, with D maybe TRBD1 (6 bases). The specimen comprised CD4+ or CD8+ T cells sorted from blood, sampled in a trial of the OX40 agonist ivuxolimab. This TCR was sampled from an adult with an advanced solid tumor such as melanoma, head and neck, liver or kidney cancer. This chain's CDR3 is CASSLSAGAAGDTQYF. The CDR3 nucleotides read TGTGCCAGCAGTTTATCGGCAGGGGCGGCAGGGGATACGCAGTATTTT.